This T cell receptor beta chain is drawn from a study of Ad26.COV2.S vaccination and SARS-CoV-2 variants. Study information: Participants got Ad26.COV2.S intramuscularly, once or twice 56 days apart. Study conclusions and caveats: Post-vaccination spike-specific CD8+ and CD4+ T cell responses reportedly had substantial breadth.

To note about this clone: Its specificity is not known.

The protocol was immunoSEQ multiplex PCR, while the TCRdb copy is restricted to in-frame clones and leaves out a portion. The table records fewer than 400,000 clones, around 91% of them present only once. This CDR3 has 12 amino acids. Germline V gene data show CDR1 as LGHDT and CDR2 as YNNKEL (reference sequence). Trimming pared 4 bases from V and 4 bases from J, leaving 8 bases between. Treatment: around 19 received Ad26.COV2.S at low or high dose, single or two shots; several received placebo; per-sample allocation not given. Sampling occurred on day 63 after the first vaccine or placebo injection. This person who donated was an adult of 18-55 years in Boston.

Sequenced material: peripheral blood, taken in a trial of Ad26.COV2.S vaccine versus placebo. This receptor was identified in a person between 18 and 59 years old who received the Ad26.COV2.S COVID-19 vaccine or a placebo. V is TRBV3-1 (or the pseudogene TRBV3-2) and J is TRBJ2-7; D gene uncertain. The CDR3 region has the DNA TGTGCCAGCAGCCGGTTCAATTACGAGCAGTACTTC. It yields the protein CASSRFNYEQYF.